These 25 T cell receptor beta chains were sequenced from one sample in a study of Tregs in tolerant kidney transplant recipients (dated by TCRdb to the late 2010s). The library was made by the immunoSEQ multiplex PCR assay. Here the immuneACCESS table is served through TCRdb, limited to in-frame sequences with V and J called. Missing clones are a known gap in these copies; in checked studies unresolved V genes cover under half, and the rest lacks a known reason. A total of roughly 18,000 clones appear in this sample, around four fifths of them only once. The ten largest clonotypes hold almost 2.5% of the sample. Sequenced input: Tregs from blood. Receptors originate from a human donor in good health.

The V gene is TRBV7-2, the J gene TRBJ2-3, with D possibly being TRBD2 (5 bases). V gave up 2 bases and J gave up 2 bases, with 11 bases separating them. From germline, CDR1 is SGHTA and CDR2 FQGNSA. This CDR3 region has 15 residues. CDR3 sequence: CASSLLLAATDTQYF. CDR3 coding DNA: TGTGCCAGCAGCTTACTTCTAGCAGCCACAGATACGCAGTATTTT.

The gene calls are TRBV19 and TRBJ2-3, with unresolved D. The germline CDR1 and CDR2 sequences are LNHDA and SQIVND (reference sequence). The CDR3 contains 13 residues. V lost 5 bases to trimming and J lost 2 bases, with 8 bases between them. The CDR3: CASSPTPTDTQYF. The DNA of the CDR3 is TGTGCCAGTAGTCCCACCCCCACAGATACGCAGTATTTT.

The rearrangement uses TRBV7-2 and TRBJ1-5; 7 positions agree with TRBD1. This CDR3 has 15 amino acids. The J segment lost 3 bases and the V segment lost 5 bases, leaving 7 bases of the junction unmatched. Germline CDR1 is SGHTA and CDR2 is FQGNSA. CDR3 nucleotide sequence: TGTGCCAGCAGCCCCCGGACAGGTAACAATCAGCCCCAGCATTTT. This codes for CASSPRTGNNQPQHF.

J is TRBJ1-2 and V is TRBV9, with D possibly being TRBD1 (6 bases). The length of the CDR3 is 13 residues. Germline V gene data show CDR1 as SGDLS and CDR2 as YYNGEE. V dropped 6 bases and J dropped 10 bases, with 19 bases sitting between them. The CDR3 DNA is TGTGCCAGCACCCCCCTGGACAGAACGTCCTACACCTTC. Protein sequence: CASTPLDRTSYTF.

CDR3: CASSHRGGDRETQYF. CDR3 nucleotide sequence: TGTGCCAGCAGCCACCGGGGAGGCGATAGGGAGACCCAGTACTTC. The V and J genes are TRBV5-8 and TRBJ2-5, with D possibly TRBD2 on 6 matching bases. Trimming removed 4 bases from V and 5 bases from J, with 18 bases in between. The length of the CDR3 is 15 residues. The germline CDR1 and CDR2 sequences are SGHTS and YDEGEE.

The chain is built from TRBV10-3 and TRBJ1-2, with 9 bases lining up with TRBD1. Germline V gene sequence: CDR1 ENHRY, CDR2 SYGVKD. The CDR3 is 16 amino acids. Trimming took 6 bases from V and 5 from J; bases not matched to a gene: 13. CDR3 amino acids: CAIRRLGQGNQYGYTF. The CDR3, as DNA: TGTGCCATCAGGAGGCTGGGACAGGGAAACCAATATGGCTACACCTTC.

Only one count was recorded for this clone. The chain recombines TRBV27 with TRBJ1-5; TRBD1 matches at 11 bases. CDR1 is MNHEY, CDR2 SMNVEV, per germline (reference sequence). The CDR3 runs 15 residues. Germline trimming cut 2 bases from V and 9 bases from J; bases unmatched to any gene: 6. Here the CDR3 reads CASSLRGQGEWPQHF. The CDR3 DNA sequence: TGTGCCAGCAGTTTAAGGGGACAGGGGGAATGGCCCCAGCATTTT.

The V and J genes are TRBV27 and TRBJ2-3; maybe TRBD1 (5 bases). The germline CDR1 and CDR2 sequences are MNHEY and SMNVEV (reference sequence). Between the trimmed V and J ends, which lost 4 bases and 3 bases, there was a span of 11 bases. The length of the CDR3 is 14 residues. CDR3 region: CASSSIQGTDTQYF. The CDR3 DNA is TGTGCCAGCAGTTCGATCCAGGGTACAGATACGCAGTATTTT.

V usage is TRBV7-9 and J usage is TRBJ2-3, with 8 positions matching TRBD2. CDR3 length: 14 residues. Germline CDR1 SEHNR, CDR2 FQNEAQ (reference sequence). The ends lost 6 bases at V and 0 bases at J; junction bases unmatched: 2. This CDR3 reads CASRSSGSTDTQYF. The DNA of the CDR3 is TGTGCCAGCAGATCTAGCGGGAGCACAGATACGCAGTATTTT.

The J gene is TRBJ1-1, the V gene TRBV7-9; the D gene is possibly TRBD1 (5 bases). Per germline, CDR1 SEHNR and CDR2 FQNEAQ (reference sequence). V was pared by 6 bases and J by 5 bases, with 7 bases between. CDR3 size: 11 residues. CDR3: CASRGGTEAFF. CDR3 coding DNA: TGTGCCAGCAGGGGGGGTACTGAAGCTTTCTTT. The variable domain in full, with the rest retrieved from reference TRBV7-9 and TRBJ1-1, is DTGVSQNPRHKITKRGQNVTFRCDPISEHNRLYWYRQTLGQGPEFLTYFQNEAQLEKSRLLSDRFSAERPKGSFSTLEIQRTEQGDSAMYLCASRGGTEAFFGQGTRLTVV.

The V gene is TRBV5-8, the J gene TRBJ2-4, with D perhaps matching TRBD1 or TRBD2 (5 bases each). Germline-derived CDR1 and CDR2 are SGHTS and YDEGEE. CDR3 size: 16 residues. Trimming shortened V by 0 bases and J by 7 bases, and 17 bases separated the two germline ends. CDR3 coding DNA: TGTGCCAGCAGCTTGGATGGGTGGGGGATCGGGAACATTCAGTACTTC. This encodes CASSLDGWGIGNIQYF. Filled out from reference TRBV5-8 and TRBJ2-4, the complete variable domain reads EAGVTQSPTHLIKTRGQQATLRCSPISGHTSVYWYQQALGLGLQFLLWYDEGEERNRGNFPPRFSGRQFPNYSSELNVNALELEDSALYLCASSLDGWGIGNIQYFGAGTRLSVL.

The chain links TRBV10-2 to TRBJ2-1; D unclear. The V end was cut by 6 bases, the J end by 9 bases, with 9 bases between. The CDR3 covers 11 residues. CDR1 WSHSY and CDR2 SAAADI come from the germline V gene. The CDR3 sequence: CASRDGPEQFF. As DNA, the CDR3 is TGCGCCAGCAGGGACGGCCCTGAGCAGTTCTTC.

This chain joins TRBV11-2 and TRBJ1-3; a possible D gene is TRBD1 (5 bases). The V and J ends lost 4 bases and 0 bases respectively, with 19 bases between them. The CDR3 totals 18 residues. Germline V CDR1 and CDR2: SGHAT, FQNNGV. The CDR3 here is CASSSMGRVTHSGNTIYF. CDR3 coding DNA: TGTGCCAGCAGCTCAATGGGGCGGGTCACACACTCTGGAAACACCATATATTTT.

The J gene is TRBJ1-3, the V gene TRBV5-1, with D unclear. This CDR3 comprises 18 residues. V lost 2 bases and J lost 0, with 18 bases in between. Per germline, CDR1 SGHRS and CDR2 YFSETQ. The CDR3 DNA follows: TGCGCCAGCAGCTTTGGCCCCCCCCGAGGAGGCTCTGGAAACACCATATATTTT. It specifies CASSFGPPRGGSGNTIYF.

The CDR3 is CASSVLGYTGELFF. CDR3 DNA sequence: TGTGCCAGCAGCGTCCTCGGCTACACCGGGGAGCTGTTTTTT. V and J are TRBV9 and TRBJ2-2, with no clear D. Germline assignment: CDR1 SGDLS and CDR2 YYNGEE. The length of the CDR3 is 14 residues. V dropped 2 bases and J dropped 3 bases, with 8 bases sitting between them. The full variable domain, its missing parts supplied by reference TRBV9 and TRBJ2-2, is DSGVTQTPKHLITATGQRVTLRCSPRSGDLSVYWYQQSLDQGLQFLIQYYNGEERAKGNILERFSAQQFPDLHSELNLSSLELGDSALYFCASSVLGYTGELFFGEGSRLTVL.

This clone was found a few times. The chain uses TRBV5-5 and TRBJ1-4; D possibly corresponds to TRBD1 (6 bases). The germline gives CDR1 SGHKS, CDR2 YYEKEE (reference sequence). The CDR3 is 13 residues long. Trimming cost V 1 base and J 8 bases, with 9 bases left between them. The CDR3 DNA sequence: TGTGCCAGCAGCTTGATACAGGGAGAAAAACTGTTTTTT. This sequence encodes CASSLIQGEKLFF.

The chain employs TRBV28 and TRBJ2-3; a weak D match, TRBD2 (6 bases). The germline V gene encodes CDR1 MDHEN and CDR2 SYDVKM. The V end lost 3 bases, the J end lost 0 bases, and 25 bases lay between the germline ends. The CDR3 runs 20 residues. CDR3 sequence (DNA): TGTGCCAGCAGTTTCTTTATCGGGATGGGAGGCGGTCTGAGCACAGATACGCAGTATTTT. Its protein is CASSFFIGMGGGLSTDTQYF.

This chain connects TRBV4-2 to TRBJ2-5; D perhaps matches TRBD2 (6 bases). CDR1 LGHNA and CDR2 YNFKEQ come from the germline V gene. V lost 5 bases, J lost 5 bases, and 12 bases lay in between. This CDR3 is built from 13 residues. The CDR3 here is CASSAGRGETQYF. CDR3 nucleotide sequence: TGTGCCAGCAGCGCCGGTCGGGGGGAGACCCAGTACTTC.

V usage is TRBV15 and J usage is TRBJ2-2; 9 nucleotides line up with TRBD2. The CDR3 loop spans 14 amino acids. Germline CDR1 is LNHNV and CDR2 is YYDKDF (reference sequence). Trimming removed 3 bases from V and 5 bases from J; junction bases left unmatched: 1. The CDR3 coding sequence is TGTGCCACCAGCAGGAGCGGGGGGACCGGGGAGCTGTTTTTT. This encodes CATSRSGGTGELFF.

This chain joins TRBV7-8 and TRBJ2-7; no definite D call. This CDR3 is 11 amino acids long. Germline V gene data show CDR1 as SGHVS and CDR2 as FQNEAQ. V was cut by 2 bases and J by 9 bases, with 8 bases left in between. For the CDR3, the DNA is TGTGCCAGCAGCTTAATGCTCGTGCAGTACTTC. This gives the protein CASSLMLVQYF.

V and J are TRBV18 and TRBJ2-1; TRBD2 matches at 7 bases. Losses at the gene ends were 1 base for V and 7 bases for J; bases not matched to a gene: 7. CDR3 length: 15 residues. CDR1 is KGHSH and CDR2 is LQKENI in the germline V gene. CDR3: CASSPLAGVRNEQFF. The DNA for the CDR3 is TGTGCCAGCTCACCACTTGCGGGAGTGAGAAATGAGCAGTTCTTC.

This clone appeared a few times. This sequence joins TRBV30 and TRBJ2-5, with D perhaps assigned TRBD1 or TRBD2 (6 bases each). The V gene's germline CDR1 is GTSNPN and CDR2 SVGIG (reference sequence). V was pared by 8 bases and J by 4 bases, with 23 bases between. The CDR3 runs 15 residues. CDR3 residues: CALNPGGRSLETQYF. The CDR3 nucleotides are TGTGCCCTAAACCCTGGGGGGCGTTCTCTAGAGACCCAGTACTTC.

The chain couples TRBV28 to TRBJ2-6; D not resolved. The V end lost 5 bases, the J end lost 0 bases, and 5 bases lay between the germline ends. Germline V lookup: CDR1 MDHEN, CDR2 SYDVKM. This CDR3 has 14 amino acids. The CDR3 spells CASSQPSGANVLTF. The CDR3, as DNA: TGTGCCAGCAGTCAGCCCTCTGGGGCCAACGTCCTGACTTTC.

Only one count was recorded for this clone. The rearrangement joins TRBV9 to TRBJ2-5, with a possible D match to TRBD2 (7 bases). The germline V gene has CDR1 SGDLS and CDR2 YYNGEE. V shed 2 bases and J shed 3 bases, with 14 bases lying between them. The CDR3 totals 15 residues. CDR3 bases: TGTGCCAGCAGCGTCGCCCCGGGGGGCGAAGAGACCCAGTACTTC. Residues: CASSVAPGGEETQYF.

The chain employs TRBV6-5 and TRBJ2-1, with a possible D match to TRBD2 (6 bases). V was shortened by 7 bases and J by 4 bases, with 17 bases between the two germline ends. The CDR3 contains 15 residues. Germline CDR1 MNHEY, CDR2 SVGAGI. The CDR3 here is CASMAPGLPYNEQFF. The CDR3 nucleotides read TGTGCCAGCATGGCCCCGGGACTCCCTTACAATGAGCAGTTCTTC.